This TCR beta chain comes out of a study of T cells expressing NK-cell markers. Study-level results: The CD3+CD56-NKG2C+ fraction was also led by these clonotypes in a few donors. HCMV specificity of the expanded NKG2C+ T cell clones was not established.

Scientists made TCR beta cDNA using 5'RACE template switching with UMIs. Each CDR3 protein gets one entry in TCRdb, which reprocessed the 5' RACE reads and gives no DNA. In total, the table holds 500,000 to 600,000 distinct CDR3 sequences. The germline V gene encodes CDR1 SGHAT and CDR2 FQDESV (reference sequence). There are 19 residues in the CDR3. Comments on this clonotype: Its antigen is currently unknown.

This clonotype originated in a man younger than 30 in good health. Sample: blood T cells: a sorted CD56 or NKG2C T cell subset, CD4+ or CD8+ T cells, or bulk PBMC T cells (not recorded which). This chain links TRBV11-1 with TRBJ2-3; checking the TCRdb D call of TRBD1 is not possible without DNA. The CDR3: CASSSTIWGQGRDTDTQYF. Full variable domain (rest looked up from reference TRBV11-1 and TRBJ2-3): EAEVAQSPRYKITEKSQAVAFWCDPISGHATLYWYRQILGQGPELLVQFQDESVVDDSQLPKDRFSAERLKGVDSTLKIQPAELGDSAMYLCASSSTIWGQGRDTDTQYFGPGTRLTVL.